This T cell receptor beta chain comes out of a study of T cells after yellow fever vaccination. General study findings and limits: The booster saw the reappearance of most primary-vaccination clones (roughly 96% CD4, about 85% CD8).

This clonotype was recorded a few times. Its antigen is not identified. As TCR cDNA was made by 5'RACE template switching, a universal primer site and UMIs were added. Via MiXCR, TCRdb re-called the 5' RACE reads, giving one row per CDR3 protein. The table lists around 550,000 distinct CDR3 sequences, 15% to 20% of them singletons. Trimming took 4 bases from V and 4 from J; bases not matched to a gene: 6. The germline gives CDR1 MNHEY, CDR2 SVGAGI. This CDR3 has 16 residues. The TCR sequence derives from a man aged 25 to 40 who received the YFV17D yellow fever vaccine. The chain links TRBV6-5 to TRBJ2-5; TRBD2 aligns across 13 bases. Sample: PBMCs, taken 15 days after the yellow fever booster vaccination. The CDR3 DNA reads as TGTGCCAGCAGTTTTTGGACTAGCGGGAGTCGAGAGACCCAGTACTTC. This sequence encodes CASSFWTSGSRETQYF.